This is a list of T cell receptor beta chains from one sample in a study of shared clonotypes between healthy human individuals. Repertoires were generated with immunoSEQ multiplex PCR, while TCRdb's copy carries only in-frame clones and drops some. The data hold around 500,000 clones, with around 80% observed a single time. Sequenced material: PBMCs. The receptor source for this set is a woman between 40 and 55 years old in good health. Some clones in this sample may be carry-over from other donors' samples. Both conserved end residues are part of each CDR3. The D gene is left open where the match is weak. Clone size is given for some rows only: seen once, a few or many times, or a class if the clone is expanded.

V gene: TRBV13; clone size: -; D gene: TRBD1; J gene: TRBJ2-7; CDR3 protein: CASQNRGVGYEQYF; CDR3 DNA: TGTGCCAGCCAGAACAGGGGGGTAGGGTACGAGCAGTACTTC
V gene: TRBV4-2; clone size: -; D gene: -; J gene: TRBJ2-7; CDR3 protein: CASSQDLNVPSSYEQYF; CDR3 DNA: TGTGCCAGCAGCCAAGATCTTAACGTCCCCAGCTCCTACGAGCAGTACTTC
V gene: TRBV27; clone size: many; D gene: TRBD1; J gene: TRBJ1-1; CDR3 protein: CASSLWTGGTEAFF; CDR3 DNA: TGTGCCAGCAGTTTATGGACAGGGGGCACTGAAGCTTTCTTT
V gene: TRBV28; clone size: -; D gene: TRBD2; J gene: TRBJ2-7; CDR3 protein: CASSSGTSGSVGYF; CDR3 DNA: TGTGCCAGCAGTTCCGGGACTAGCGGGAGTGTTGGGTACTTC
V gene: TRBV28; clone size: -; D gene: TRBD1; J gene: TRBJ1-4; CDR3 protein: CASSWDRASEKLFF; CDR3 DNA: TGTGCCAGCAGTTGGGACAGGGCCTCTGAAAAACTGTTTTTT
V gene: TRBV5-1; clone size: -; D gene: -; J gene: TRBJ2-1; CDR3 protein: CASSLEGGRDNEQFF; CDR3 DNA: TGCGCCAGCAGCTTGGAAGGGGGTAGGGACAATGAGCAGTTCTTC
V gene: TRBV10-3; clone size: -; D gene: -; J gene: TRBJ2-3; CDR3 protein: CAISDGGTSTDTQYF; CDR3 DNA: TGTGCCATCAGTGATGGCGGGACTTCCACAGATACGCAGTATTTT
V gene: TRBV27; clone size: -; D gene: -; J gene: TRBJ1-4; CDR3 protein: CASSFRAAGEKLFF; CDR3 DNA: TGTGCCAGCAGTTTCAGGGCCGCCGGGGAAAAACTGTTTTTT
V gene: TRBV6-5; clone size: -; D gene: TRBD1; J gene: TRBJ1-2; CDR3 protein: CASSYSTGVYGYTF; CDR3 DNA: TGTGCCAGCAGTTACTCGACAGGGGTCTATGGCTACACCTTC
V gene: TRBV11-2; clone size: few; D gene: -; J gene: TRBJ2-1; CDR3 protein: CASSPRTTALPGNEQFF; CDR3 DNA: TGTGCCAGCAGCCCCCGAACGACAGCCCTCCCAGGGAATGAGCAGTTCTTC
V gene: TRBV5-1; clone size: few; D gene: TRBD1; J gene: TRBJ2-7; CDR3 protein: CASSLVGGRYEQYF; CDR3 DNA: TGCGCCAGCAGCTTGGTAGGGGGCCGGTACGAGCAGTACTTC
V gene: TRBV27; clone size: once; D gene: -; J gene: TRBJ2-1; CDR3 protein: CASSTHRSSYNEQFF; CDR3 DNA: TGTGCCAGCAGTACCCACAGGAGCTCCTACAATGAGCAGTTCTTC
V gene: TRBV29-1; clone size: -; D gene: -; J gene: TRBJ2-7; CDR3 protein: CSVSWAGLGEQYF; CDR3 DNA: TGCAGCGTTAGCTGGGCAGGACTCGGGGAGCAGTACTTC
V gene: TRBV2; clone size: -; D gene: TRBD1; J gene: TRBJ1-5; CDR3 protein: CASSRQGGPGSNQPQHF; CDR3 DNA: TGTGCCAGCAGTCGACAGGGAGGCCCCGGCAGCAATCAGCCCCAGCATTTT
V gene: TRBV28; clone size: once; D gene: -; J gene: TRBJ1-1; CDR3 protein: CASTLEASNTEAFF; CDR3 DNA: TGTGCCAGCACCCTTGAGGCCTCTAACACTGAAGCTTTCTTT
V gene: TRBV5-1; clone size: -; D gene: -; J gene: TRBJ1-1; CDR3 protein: CASSLAGGNTEAFF; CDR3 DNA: TGCGCCAGCAGCTTGGCGGGGGGGAACACTGAAGCTTTCTTT
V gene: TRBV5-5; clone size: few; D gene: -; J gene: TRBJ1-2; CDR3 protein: CASTRGQLYGYTF; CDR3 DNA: TGTGCCAGCACCCGCGGACAGCTCTATGGCTACACCTTC
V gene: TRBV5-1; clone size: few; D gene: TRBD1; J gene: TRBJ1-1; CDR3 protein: CASSEDRGGTEAFF; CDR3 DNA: TGCGCCAGCAGCGAGGACAGGGGAGGAACTGAAGCTTTCTTT
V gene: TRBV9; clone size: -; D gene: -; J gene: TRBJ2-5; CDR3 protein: CASSVGESQETQYF; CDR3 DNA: TGTGCCAGCAGCGTAGGGGAATCTCAAGAGACCCAGTACTTC
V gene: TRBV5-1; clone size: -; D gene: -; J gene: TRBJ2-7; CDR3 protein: CASRPAGPAEQYF; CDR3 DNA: TGCGCCAGCAGACCCGCAGGGCCAGCCGAGCAGTACTTC
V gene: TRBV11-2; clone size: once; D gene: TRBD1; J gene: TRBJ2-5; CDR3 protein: CASSLGGQGLGKTQYF; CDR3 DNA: TGTGCCAGCAGCTTAGGCGGACAGGGTTTGGGGAAGACCCAGTACTTC
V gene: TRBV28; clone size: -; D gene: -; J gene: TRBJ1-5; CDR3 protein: CASGPNGAGNQPQHF; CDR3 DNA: TGTGCCAGCGGACCCAACGGGGCTGGCAATCAGCCCCAGCATTTT
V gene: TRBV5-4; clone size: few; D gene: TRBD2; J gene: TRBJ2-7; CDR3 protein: CASSLSGRAPYEQYF; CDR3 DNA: TGTGCCAGCAGCTTGTCCGGGAGGGCCCCCTACGAGCAGTACTTC
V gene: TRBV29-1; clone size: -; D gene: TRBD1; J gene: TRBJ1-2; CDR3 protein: CSVGSRQGFGYTF; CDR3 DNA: TGCAGCGTTGGGTCGAGACAGGGCTTTGGCTACACCTTC
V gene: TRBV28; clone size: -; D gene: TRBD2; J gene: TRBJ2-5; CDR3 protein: CASSMRLAGVETQYF; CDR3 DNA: TGTGCCAGCAGCATGCGACTAGCGGGAGTTGAGACCCAGTACTTC
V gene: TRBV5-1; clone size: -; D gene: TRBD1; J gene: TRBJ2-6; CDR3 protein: CASGPDRASGANVLTF; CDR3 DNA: TGCGCCAGCGGTCCGGACAGGGCCTCTGGGGCCAACGTCCTGACTTTC
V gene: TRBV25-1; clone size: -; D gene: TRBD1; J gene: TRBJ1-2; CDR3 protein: CASSETGTGSYGYTF; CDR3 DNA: TGTGCCAGCAGTGAAACCGGGACAGGGAGCTATGGCTACACCTTC
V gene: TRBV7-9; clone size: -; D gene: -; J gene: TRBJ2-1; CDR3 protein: CASSASGEQFF; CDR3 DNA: TGTGCCAGCAGCGCGTCGGGTGAGCAGTTCTTC
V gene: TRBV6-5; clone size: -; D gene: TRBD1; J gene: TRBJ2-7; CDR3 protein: CASSYRGQGAYEQYF; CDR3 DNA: TGTGCCAGCAGTTACCGGGGGCAGGGGGCTTACGAGCAGTACTTC